This T cell receptor beta chain was documented in a study of T-cell memory formation after mild COVID-19. Study-wide findings and caveats: The study found balanced CD4/CD8 in clones contracting day 15 to 85 and a CD4+ lean in later expanders. Of the contracting clones, CD4+ ones lay mainly in CM and EM, and CD8+ ones in EMRA. Some SARS-CoV-2-responding clones were already detected in memory before infection.

Germline CDR1 is SGHVS and CDR2 is FNYEAQ. This CDR3 has 14 residues. V lost 4 bases to trimming and J lost 7 bases, with 16 bases between them. As regards this clonotype: Its target is not known.

From 5'RACE with constant-segment primers came TCR alpha and TCR beta cDNA libraries that carried sample barcodes and UMIs. TCRdb reprocessed the 5' RACE reads with MiXCR, giving one entry per CDR3 protein. The table shows 550,000 to 700,000 distinct CDR3 sequences, with roughly 18% occurring only once. The chain joins TRBV7-6 to TRBJ1-2; D is possibly TRBD1 (5 bases). The origin of this receptor is an adult woman who had mild COVID-19 (a few samples of this study predate the infection). Cell type and time point are not known. The specimen was PBMCs or a T cell subset sorted from them (not recorded which). As DNA, the CDR3 is TGTGCCAGCAGCTCAGGCCAGGGTGCCACTGGCTACACCTTC. It encodes CASSSGQGATGYTF.